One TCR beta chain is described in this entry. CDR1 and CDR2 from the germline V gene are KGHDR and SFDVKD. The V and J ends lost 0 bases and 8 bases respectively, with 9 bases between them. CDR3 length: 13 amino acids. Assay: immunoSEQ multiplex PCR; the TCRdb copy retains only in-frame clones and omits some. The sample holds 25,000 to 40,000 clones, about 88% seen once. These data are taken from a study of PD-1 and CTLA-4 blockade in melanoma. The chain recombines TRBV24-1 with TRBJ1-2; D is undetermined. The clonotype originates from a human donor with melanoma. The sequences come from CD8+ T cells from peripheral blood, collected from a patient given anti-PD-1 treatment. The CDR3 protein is CATSDLAGYGYTF. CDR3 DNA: TGTGCCACCAGTGATTTGGCCGGGTACGGCTACACCTTC.